This T cell receptor beta chain was recovered during a study of shared clonotypes between healthy human individuals. General study findings and limits: Sequencing depth was a factor that was expected to affect clonotype sharing among donors. The study's rarefaction showed incomplete sorted-subset sequencing despite large depth.

CD45RO negativity and positive selection for CCR7 defined naive CD8 cells, a population that excluded terminally differentiated effector memory CD45RA+ cells. Points on this clone: Its target is not known. This sample includes further DNA sequences coding for the same CDR3.

The protocol was immunoSEQ multiplex PCR, while the TCRdb copy is restricted to in-frame clones and leaves out a portion. The table records around 600,000 clones, approximately 95% of them present only once. Sequenced material: naive CD8+ T cells sorted from blood. This TCR was recovered from a woman under 40 in good health.

CDR3 region: CASSSTDTGELFF. The CDR3 region has the DNA TGTGCCAGTAGTTCTACGGACACCGGGGAGCTGTTTTTT. This sequence joins TRBV19 and TRBJ2-2; D gene uncertain. From germline, CDR1 is LNHDA and CDR2 SQIVND (reference sequence). The V and J ends lost 5 bases and 3 bases respectively, with 7 bases between them. CDR3 length: 13 amino acids.